This T cell receptor beta chain comes out of a study of cytomegalovirus exposure and HLA in healthy donors. In the study overall: Unique TCR beta sequences numbering approximately 120 million came from around 180 million T cells in an earlier analysis. Study results and limitations: Reportedly, HLA-A and HLA-B alleles of most subjects were accurately predicted from TCR beta.

The count of this clone is one. Its cognate antigen is unknown. This PCR relied on a set of 60 Vbeta primers and 13 Jbeta primers. The protocol was immunoSEQ multiplex PCR, while the TCRdb copy is restricted to in-frame clones and leaves out a portion. The sample includes about 200,000 clones, roughly 80% of them seen just once. Germline V gene sequence: CDR1 SGHTA, CDR2 FQGTGA. The CDR3 has 16 amino acids. The junction had 11 bases not matched to a gene; V was cut back by 5 bases and J by 9 bases. This clonotype was obtained from a male donor in good health and CMV-seronegative. The chain recombines TRBV7-3 with TRBJ2-1, with TRBD2 matching 12 bases. The sequenced sample was PBMCs. Written as DNA, the CDR3 is TGTGCCAGCAGCGCCAGTCTAGCGGGAGGGCCTAGTGAGCAGTTCTTC. Translating it yields CASSASLAGGPSEQFF. The complete variable domain, with remaining parts taken from reference TRBV7-3 and TRBJ2-1, reads GAGVSQTPSNKVTEKGKYVELRCDPISGHTALYWYRQSLGQGPEFLIYFQGTGAADDSGLPNDRFFAVRPEGSVSTLKIQRTERGDSAVYLCASSASLAGGPSEQFFGPGTRLTVL.